This T cell receptor (beta chain) is from a study of OX40 agonist ivuxolimab in advanced cancers. Whole-study findings and limits: The CD4+ and CD8+ T cells in the blood had expanded clonally by week 6 at 0.1 to 3.0 mg/kg.

Sequenced by immunoSEQ multiplex PCR; TCRdb stores in-frame clones only, minus some. The sample has tens of thousands of clones, approximately 88% seen once. CDR1 is KGHSH, CDR2 LQKENI, per germline. This CDR3 region has 13 residues. V shed 0 bases and J shed 3 bases, with 5 bases lying between them. Concerning this clone: Its antigen remains unknown.

This receptor was taken from an adult with an advanced solid tumor such as melanoma, head and neck, liver or kidney cancer. J is TRBJ1-1 and V is TRBV18; D gene uncertain. Sequenced material: CD4+ or CD8+ T cells sorted from blood, taken in a trial of the OX40 agonist ivuxolimab. CDR3 coding DNA: TGTGCCAGCTCACCACCTTCAGACACTGAAGCTTTCTTT. The encoded protein is CASSPPSDTEAFF.